Described below is a single TCR beta chain sequence and its context. The clone's antigen remains unknown. No per-base quality is available; no much larger clone lies one base away. Total RNA was isolated from unfractionated whole blood collected in Tempus Blood RNA tubes. Roughly 5 healthy volunteers acted as controls for TCR sequencing and had blood drawn at day 0, 2 weeks and 6 weeks. This entry is derived from a study of human T cells and chemical hapten exposure (dated by TCRdb to about 2021). For context, the study as a whole: Libraries were pooled for sequencing, and per-sample TCR yields varied mainly because of small differences in library volumes within the pool. Peripheral blood TCR repertoire changes were tracked in vivo in alopecia patients during primary and secondary sensitization to the hapten diphenylcyclopropenone (DPC). For every blood RNA sample, sequencing covered both the TCR alpha and TCR beta chains. Broader findings and caveats from the paper: Repeated subsampling changed both the strength of the expansion versus patch-test correlation and the threshold at which the correlation became significant. DPC sensitization did not change the number of TCRs with a frequency above 1 in 1000, and there was no evidence of changes in global repertoire structure.

Counted from cysteine to phenylalanine, this CDR3 has 14 amino acids. Solely the CDR3 DNA is kept, with 42 bases framed from the first base. CDR1 MDHEN and CDR2 SYDVKM are derived from the germline V gene. V gives up 8 bases and J gives up 5 bases, and the segment between their germline ends measures 16 bases. Receptors were amplified or captured by 5' RACE. TCRdb names Illumina MiSeq as the instrument used. During library preparation, unique molecular identifiers were attached to individual cDNA molecules so that TCRs could be counted in a quantitative, reproducible way. The authors' pipeline ran thus. Samples had a median of 95,638 TCRs, with a range from about 23,224 to 750,000. The Decombinator software suite was used to annotate the V, J and CDR3 of the TCR reads. For PS versus PT1 abundance plots, all samples were subsampled to the same number of TCRs (28,000). TCRs were defined as expanded if absent before sensitization and observed at least eight times at the 2-week time point. The raw public data were reprocessed by TCRdb itself: fastp quality trimming at Q25, MiXCR clonotype calling, in-frame beta chains only. Each entry is one CDR3 protein sequence, shown with its most common DNA and genes. The V and J calls were not made by the authors but by TCRdb's processing. The sample profile shows tens of thousands of distinct CDR3 sequences; 15% to 20% of them were found once. 6.8% of the sample comes from the top ten.

The chain couples TRBV28 to TRBJ2-1, with a tentative D gene TRBD2 over 6 matching bases. The clonotype comes from a female donor in good health. The DNA reads as follows: TGTGCCAGCCTTGCGGGGTCCCACGACAATGAGCAGTTCTTC. Its protein product is CASLAGSHDNEQFF.